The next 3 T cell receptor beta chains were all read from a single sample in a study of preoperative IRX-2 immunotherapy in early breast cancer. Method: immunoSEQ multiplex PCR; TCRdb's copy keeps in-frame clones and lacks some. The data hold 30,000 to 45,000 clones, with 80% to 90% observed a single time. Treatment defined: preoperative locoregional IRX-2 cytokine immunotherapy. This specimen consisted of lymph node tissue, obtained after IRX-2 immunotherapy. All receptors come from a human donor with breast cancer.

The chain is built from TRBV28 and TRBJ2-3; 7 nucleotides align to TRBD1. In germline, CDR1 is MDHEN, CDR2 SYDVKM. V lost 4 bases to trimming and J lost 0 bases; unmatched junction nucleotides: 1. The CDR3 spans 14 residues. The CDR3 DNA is TGTGCCAGCAGTTACAGGGGAAGCACAGATACGCAGTATTTT. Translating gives CASSYRGSTDTQYF.

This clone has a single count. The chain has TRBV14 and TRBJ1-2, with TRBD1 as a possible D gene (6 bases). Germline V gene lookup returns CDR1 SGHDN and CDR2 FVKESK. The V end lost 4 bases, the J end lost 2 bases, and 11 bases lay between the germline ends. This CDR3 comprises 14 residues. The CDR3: CASSPNRANYGYTF. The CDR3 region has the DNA TGTGCCAGCAGCCCGAACAGGGCCAACTATGGCTACACCTTC.

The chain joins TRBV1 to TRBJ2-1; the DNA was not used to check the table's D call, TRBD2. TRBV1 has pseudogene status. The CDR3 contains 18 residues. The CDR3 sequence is CARTGTSGGESSYNEQFF. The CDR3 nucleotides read TGCGCCAGAACCGGGACTAGCGGGGGGGAAAGCTCCTACAATGAGCAGTTCTTC.